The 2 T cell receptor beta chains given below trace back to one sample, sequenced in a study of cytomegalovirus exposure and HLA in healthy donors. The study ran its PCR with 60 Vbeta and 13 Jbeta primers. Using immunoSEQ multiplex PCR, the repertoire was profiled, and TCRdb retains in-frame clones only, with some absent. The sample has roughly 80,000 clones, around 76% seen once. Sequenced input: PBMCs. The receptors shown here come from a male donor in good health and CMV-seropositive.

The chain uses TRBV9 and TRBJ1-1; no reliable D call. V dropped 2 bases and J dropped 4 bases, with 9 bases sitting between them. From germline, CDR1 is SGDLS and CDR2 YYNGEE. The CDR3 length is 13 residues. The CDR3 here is CASSVKISTEAFF. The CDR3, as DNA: TGTGCCAGCAGCGTTAAGATCAGCACTGAAGCTTTCTTT.

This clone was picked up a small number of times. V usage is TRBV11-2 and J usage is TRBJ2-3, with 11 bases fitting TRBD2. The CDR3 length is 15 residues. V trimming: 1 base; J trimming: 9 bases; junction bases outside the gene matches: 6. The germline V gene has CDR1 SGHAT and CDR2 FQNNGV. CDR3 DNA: TGTGCCAGCAGCTTAGTAGCGGGGGGGCAAGGCACGCAGTATTTT. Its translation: CASSLVAGGQGTQYF.